Listed below are T cell receptor beta chains from one sample, sequenced in a study of OX40 agonist ivuxolimab in advanced cancers. Method: immunoSEQ multiplex PCR; TCRdb's copy keeps in-frame clones and lacks some. Among 60,000 to 70,000 clones listed, nearly 90% were seen once. Here the sequenced sample was CD4+ or CD8+ T cells sorted from blood, taken in a trial of the OX40 agonist ivuxolimab. Every receptor here comes from an adult with an advanced solid tumor such as melanoma, head and neck, liver or kidney cancer. Each CDR3 is given with its conserved first and last residue. The D gene is left open where the match is weak. Clone size is given for some rows only: seen once, a few or many times, or a class if the clone is expanded.

>TRBJ2-7|TRBD2|NA|TRBV19
CASSQLAGDAEQYF
TGTGCCAGTAGTCAACTAGCGGGAGATGCCGAGCAGTACTTC
>TRBJ2-3|TRBD1|NA|TRBV11-2
CASSLTGIPGDTQYF
TGTGCCAGCAGCCTGACAGGGATCCCAGGTGATACGCAGTATTTT
>TRBJ1-5|NA|NA|TRBV6-1
CASSEAGWGESNQPQHF
TGTGCCAGCAGTGAAGCTGGGTGGGGTGAAAGCAATCAGCCCCAGCATTTT
>TRBJ2-3|NA|NA|TRBV27
CASSPDIITDTQYF
TGTGCCAGCAGTCCGGATATAATTACAGATACGCAGTATTTT
>TRBJ2-7|TRBD1|once|TRBV2
CASSEQGANYEQYF
TGTGCCAGCAGTGAACAGGGGGCAAACTACGAGCAGTACTTC
>TRBJ2-5|NA|few|TRBV30
CAWSKPTGGKETQYF
TGTGCCTGGAGCAAACCTACAGGAGGGAAAGAGACCCAGTACTTC
>TRBJ2-7|TRBD1|NA|TRBV7-2
CASSFLTGGIYEQYF
TGTGCCAGCAGCTTCCTGACAGGGGGCATCTACGAGCAGTACTTC
>TRBJ2-5|NA|NA|TRBV5-1
CASSPVQETQYF
TGCGCCAGCAGCCCCGTCCAAGAGACCCAGTACTTC
>TRBJ1-2|NA|few|TRBV25-1
CASSTGTNYGYTF
TGTGCCAGCAGTACAGGGACTAACTATGGCTACACCTTC
>TRBJ1-1|NA|NA|TRBV5-1
CASSWTRDRLNTEAFF
TGCGCCAGCAGCTGGACCCGGGACCGACTGAACACTGAAGCTTTCTTT
>TRBJ1-5|NA|few|TRBV21-1
CASSTPRTENQPQHF
TGTGCCAGCAGCACTCCCAGGACGGAGAATCAGCCCCAGCATTTT
>TRBJ2-1|NA|NA|TRBV9
CASSVDGSSINEQFF
TGTGCCAGCAGCGTAGATGGCAGCTCTATCAATGAGCAGTTCTTC
>TRBJ1-5|NA|NA|TRBV6-5
CASSLDGPSNQPQHF
TGTGCCAGCAGTCTGGACGGTCCCAGCAATCAGCCCCAGCATTTT
>TRBJ2-7|TRBD1|NA|TRBV29-1
CSVMDRGNGEQYF
TGCAGCGTTATGGACAGGGGGAACGGCGAGCAGTACTTC
>TRBJ1-4|TRBD1|NA|TRBV19
CASSMTGYVGEKLFF
TGTGCCAGTAGTATGACAGGGTACGTCGGTGAAAAACTGTTTTTT
>TRBJ1-1|TRBD1|NA|TRBV19
CASSTWDRGRGTEAFF
TGTGCCAGTAGTACCTGGGACAGGGGGCGCGGCACTGAAGCTTTCTTT
>TRBJ2-5|TRBD1|NA|TRBV7-2
CASSLRGTEDETQYF
TGTGCCAGCAGCTTAAGGGGGACAGAGGATGAGACCCAGTACTTC
>TRBJ2-1|NA|once|TRBV19
CASSIVGTVYNEQFF
TGTGCCAGTAGTATAGTTGGGACTGTCTACAATGAGCAGTTCTTC
>TRBJ2-3|NA|NA|TRBV7-2
CASSLPGTDTQYF
TGTGCCAGCAGCTTACCCGGTACGGATACGCAGTATTTT
>TRBJ2-7|NA|NA|TRBV21-1
CASSKARTVYEQYF
TGTGCCAGCAGCAAGGCCCGGACGGTCTACGAGCAGTACTTC
>TRBJ1-3|NA|NA|TRBV5-4
CASSLFGSGNTIYF
TGTGCCAGCAGCTTGTTTGGCTCTGGAAACACCATATATTTT
>TRBJ2-7|TRBD2|few|TRBV9
CASSRGLASDEQYF
TGTGCCAGCAGCCGTGGACTAGCGTCCGACGAGCAGTACTTC
>TRBJ1-5|NA|NA|TRBV5-4
CASSLAPGDQPQHF
TGTGCCAGCAGCTTGGCGCCAGGAGATCAGCCCCAGCATTTT
>TRBJ2-5|NA|NA|TRBV5-1
CASSFSWAGETQYF
TGCGCCAGCAGCTTTTCGTGGGCAGGGGAGACCCAGTACTTC